This T cell receptor beta chain originates from a study of shared clonotypes between healthy human individuals. This CDR3 spans 15 amino acids. Germline loops: CDR1 WNHNN, CDR2 SYGVQD (reference sequence). Trimming shortened V by 5 bases and J by 6 bases, and 16 bases separated the two germline ends. Produced via immunoSEQ multiplex PCR; TCRdb's table is partial and in-frame only. The table has more than 2,000,000 clones, around nine tenths seen once. Material for sequencing was naive CD4+ T cells sorted from blood. Subset specified: CD45RA+ positively selected. The receptor was isolated from a man aged 18-30 years in good health. This sequence joins TRBV10-1 and TRBJ2-2; TRBD2 might be the D (5 bases). The CDR3: CASSLRSGPSGELFF. The CDR3, as DNA: TGCGCCAGCAGTCTTCGAAGCGGACCGTCCGGGGAGCTGTTTTTT.